The rows below give T cell receptor beta chains drawn from one sample of a study of blood T cell repertoires in COVID-19. Sequencing used immunoSEQ multiplex PCR; TCRdb keeps in-frame clones, though not all of them. The table includes around 180,000 clones, approximately 80% detected once. Sequencing was done on a sample of PBMCs or T cells enriched from blood (not recorded which). These receptors were collected from a man aged 50 to 59 who had recovered from COVID-19. Both conserved end residues are part of each CDR3. Fields, in order: clone size, V gene, J gene, D gene, CDR3 protein, CDR3 DNA. D genes are given only for firm matches. Where a row states a size, it is once, few, many or the class of an expanded clone; other rows omit it.

.	TRBV18	TRBJ1-1	.	CASSLAGLDTEAFF	TGTGCCAGCTCACTGGCGGGGCTGGACACTGAAGCTTTCTTT
.	TRBV19	TRBJ1-6	TRBD1	CASNRGESNSPLHF	TGTGCCAGTAACAGGGGAGAGAGTAATTCACCCCTCCACTTT
.	TRBV6-1	TRBJ1-5	.	CASSELAVGSGQDNQPQHF	TGTGCCAGCAGTGAATTAGCAGTTGGGTCGGGACAAGACAATCAGCCCCAGCATTTT
.	TRBV5-1	TRBJ2-7	.	CASSLERTNYEQYF	TGCGCCAGCAGCTTGGAACGGACTAATTACGAGCAGTACTTC
.	TRBV7-2	TRBJ2-7	TRBD2	CASSPPLGSGGATGYF	TGTGCCAGCAGCCCACCGTTGGGTAGCGGGGGGGCCACTGGGTACTTC
once	TRBV28	TRBJ2-1	.	CASSTSGLGSYNEQFF	TGTGCCAGCAGCACCTCGGGACTTGGCTCCTACAATGAGCAGTTCTTC
.	TRBV6-1	TRBJ1-2	TRBD1	CASSEAGTGPYGYTF	TGTGCCAGCAGTGAAGCAGGGACAGGGCCCTATGGCTACACCTTC
.	TRBV28	TRBJ2-7	.	CASGPRLYEQYF	TGTGCCAGCGGCCCGAGGCTCTACGAGCAGTACTTC
.	TRBV12-5	TRBJ1-1	.	CASALAVAEFMNTEAFF	TGTGCTAGTGCACTCGCGGTGGCAGAATTTATGAACACTGAAGCTTTCTTT
.	TRBV4-1	TRBJ2-1	.	CASSQWGGGYNEQFF	TGCGCCAGCAGCCAATGGGGAGGGGGATACAATGAGCAGTTCTTC
.	TRBV9	TRBJ1-2	.	CASSATGDYRGYTF	TGTGCCAGCAGCGCGACAGGAGATTACCGTGGCTACACCTTC
.	TRBV27	TRBJ1-4	.	CASSLSTGPYEKLFF	TGTGCCAGCAGTCTAAGCACAGGGCCCTATGAAAAACTGTTTTTT
few	TRBV6-1	TRBJ1-2	TRBD1	CASSAGQGTNNYGYTF	TGTGCCAGCAGTGCGGGACAGGGTACAAATAACTATGGCTACACCTTC
.	TRBV5-1	TRBJ1-1	.	CASSFQQGSGMNTEAFF	TGCGCCAGCAGCTTCCAACAGGGTTCGGGGATGAACACTGAAGCTTTCTTT
.	TRBV6-6	TRBJ1-1	.	CASMPPGGRVTEAFF	TGTGCCAGCATGCCCCCTGGGGGGAGGGTGACTGAAGCTTTCTTT
.	TRBV14	TRBJ2-1	.	CASSQGLNEQFF	TGTGCCAGCAGCCAAGGGCTCAATGAGCAGTTCTTC